Each of the 28 T cell receptor beta chains below was sequenced from the same sample in a study of T-cell reconstitution after alpha-beta-depleted transplantation in children. Molecular barcoding with unique molecular identifiers was used for the TCRbeta library. TCRdb recomputed calls from the PCR reads with MiXCR, one row per CDR3 protein. The table shows 300,000 to 400,000 distinct CDR3 sequences, with about an eighth occurring only once. The sample here was PBMCs, taken from the stem cell graft. Source of these receptors: a human donor who donated a stem cell graft to a child with Fanconi anemia.

The rearrangement joins TRBV5-1 to TRBJ1-2; unclear D gene. With 0 bases removed from V and 4 bases from J, the gap between germline ends came to 16 bases. CDR1 is SGHRS and CDR2 is YFSETQ in the germline V gene. This CDR3 is 16 amino acids long. The CDR3, as DNA: TGCGCCAGCAGCTTGGGTGCGGGAAAGGCGGGCTATGGCTACACCTTC. Its translation: CASSLGAGKAGYGYTF.

Only a few counts were recorded for this clonotype. The chain combines TRBV24-1 with TRBJ2-5; D is possibly TRBD1 or TRBD2 (5 bases each). Trimming removed 3 bases from V and 5 bases from J, with 12 bases in between. The CDR3 sequence is 14 residues long. Germline-derived CDR1 and CDR2 are KGHDR and SFDVKD. The CDR3 bases are TGTGCCACCAGTGATCCGGGACCCTCGGAGACCCAGTACTTC. Protein product: CATSDPGPSETQYF.

This clonotype was seen many times. J is TRBJ2-5 and V is TRBV5-5; a possible D gene is TRBD1 (5 bases). The CDR3 consists of 14 residues. Trimming left V 2 bases short and J 11 bases short, with 19 bases between. Germline V gives CDR1 SGHKS, CDR2 YYEKEE (reference sequence). CDR3 protein: CASSFRTDPGMQYF. CDR3 sequence (DNA): TGTGCCAGCAGCTTTCGGACCGACCCAGGGATGCAGTACTTC.

The J gene is TRBJ1-2, the V gene TRBV5-1; 7 bases map to TRBD1. V was pared by 0 bases and J by 7 bases, with 6 bases of the junction left unmatched. This CDR3 spans 14 amino acids. Germline loops: CDR1 SGHRS, CDR2 YFSETQ. In nucleotides, the CDR3 is TGCGCCAGCAGCTTGGCGCAGGGGGAGAGTGGCTACACCTTC. Residues: CASSLAQGESGYTF.

This clonotype turned up a few times. The rearrangement links TRBV7-9 to TRBJ1-2; D is uncertain. The length of the CDR3 is 11 residues. Between the trimmed V and J ends, which lost 6 bases and 7 bases, there was a span of 9 bases. Germline V gives CDR1 SEHNR, CDR2 FQNEAQ (reference sequence). The CDR3 DNA is TGTGCCAGCAGGACCGAGGGTGGCTACACCTTC. Translating it yields CASRTEGGYTF.

This chain connects TRBV18 to TRBJ1-1; a possible D gene is TRBD1 (6 bases). Deletions cut 3 bases from V and 1 base from J, with 12 bases between. The germline V gene has CDR1 KGHSH and CDR2 LQKENI. The CDR3 has 15 residues. CDR3 loop: CASSPGTLSNTEAFF. The CDR3 nucleotides read TGTGCCAGCTCACCTGGGACACTCTCGAACACTGAAGCTTTCTTT.

This clonotype occurred a few times. The chain links TRBV7-2 to TRBJ2-1; perhaps TRBD1 as D (5 bases). V was clipped by 6 bases and J by 7 bases, with 13 bases between them. From germline, CDR1 is SGHTA and CDR2 FQGNSA. The CDR3 loop spans 13 amino acids. The CDR3 protein is CASRSTDSNEQFF. CDR3 DNA sequence: TGTGCCAGCAGATCGACAGACTCTAATGAGCAGTTCTTC.

This clonotype was counted between two and nine times. The chain is built from TRBV20-1 and TRBJ1-3; D unclear. CDR3 length: 14 residues. V was clipped by 5 bases and J by 2 bases, with 13 bases between them. Germline-derived CDR1 and CDR2 are DFQATT and SNEGSKA (reference sequence). The CDR3 DNA follows: TGCAGTGCTTCCGGGGTGGGGACTGGAAACACCATATATTTT. Its protein is CSASGVGTGNTIYF.

At least ten counts were recorded for this clonotype. The V and J genes are TRBV5-1 and TRBJ1-5, with D possibly TRBD1 on 5 matching bases. Germline V gene lookup returns CDR1 SGHRS and CDR2 YFSETQ. The CDR3 extends over 14 amino acids. V shed 4 bases and J shed 4 bases, with 12 bases lying between them. CDR3 in DNA: TGCGCCAGCAGCCCCTCTGGGGGGAATCAGCCCCAGCATTTT. Translated: CASSPSGGNQPQHF.

This clonotype turned up a few times. The chain joins TRBV7-8 to TRBJ2-5; D call uncertain. This CDR3 is built from 13 residues. Germline CDR1 and CDR2: SGHVS and FQNEAQ. Trimming shortened V by 4 bases and J by 9 bases, and 15 bases separated the two germline ends. This chain's CDR3 is CASSSSRNSPQYF. In nucleotides, the CDR3 is TGTGCCAGCAGCTCCTCGAGGAACTCGCCCCAGTACTTC.

This clonotype was recorded many times. This chain connects TRBV4-3 to TRBJ2-2; possibly TRBD1 for D (5 bases). The germline V and J ends were trimmed by 0 bases and 4 bases, with 12 bases remaining between them. From germline, CDR1 is LGHNA and CDR2 YSLEER. The CDR3 is 16 residues long. The CDR3: CASSQDDQGITGELFF. CDR3 in DNA: TGCGCCAGCAGCCAAGATGACCAGGGAATCACCGGGGAGCTGTTTTTT.

This clonotype has a handful of counts. This chain joins TRBV19 and TRBJ1-5; D uncertain. CDR1 is LNHDA and CDR2 is SQIVND in the germline V gene (reference sequence). There are 16 residues in the CDR3. Trimming took 1 base from V and 2 from J, leaving 12 bases between them. In nucleotides, the CDR3 is TGTGCCAGTAGTATAGTTGACCCCGGTGGCAATCAGCCCCAGCATTTT. Its protein product is CASSIVDPGGNQPQHF.

In the case of this clonotype: The conserved phenylalanine or tryptophan normally closing the CDR3 is absent here, so this likely arose from a read error. The V call is TRBV5-5, the J call TRBJ1-3, with no clear D. Germline V gene data show CDR1 as SGHKS and CDR2 as YYEKEE (reference sequence). V shed 4 bases and J shed 2 bases, with 10 bases lying between them. This CDR3 contains 14 residues. CDR3 region: CASSQLAAGNTIYV. CDR3 sequence (DNA): TGTGCCAGCAGCCAATTAGCTGCTGGAAACACCATATATGTT.

The genes are TRBV25-1 and TRBJ1-2; D is undetermined. The CDR3 spans 12 residues. In germline, CDR1 is MGHDK, CDR2 SYGVNS. The V end was cut by 7 bases, the J end by 7 bases, with 13 bases between. CDR3 loop: CASKKPLGGYTF. In DNA form, the CDR3 reads TGTGCCAGCAAAAAACCACTCGGTGGCTACACCTTC.

The chain carries TRBV6-2 or TRBV6-3 and TRBJ2-5, with no clear D. V lost 2 bases to trimming and J lost 1 base, with 11 bases between them. The germline gives CDR1 MNHEY, CDR2 SVGEGT. CDR3 length: 15 amino acids. The CDR3 bases are TGTGCCAGCAGTTACAGTCGGCAGATCCAAGAGACCCAGTACTTC. Translated, it gives CASSYSRQIQETQYF.

The sample holds many counts of this clonotype. V is TRBV11-2 and J is TRBJ1-6, with unresolved D. V dropped 4 bases and J dropped 9 bases, with 16 bases sitting between them. Germline CDR1 and CDR2: SGHAT and FQNNGV. This CDR3 is 15 amino acids long. In nucleotides, the CDR3 is TGTGCCAGCAGCTCTCCGAGGGAGGTCAGTTCACCCCTCCACTTT. As protein: CASSSPREVSSPLHF. Looking up the rest from reference TRBV11-2 and TRBJ1-6 gives the full variable domain: EAGVAQSPRYKIIEKRQSVAFWCNPISGHATLYWYQQILGQGPKLLIQFQNNGVVDDSQLPKDRFSAERLKGVDSTLKIQPAKLEDSAVYLCASSSPREVSSPLHFGNGTRLTVT.

This clonotype has more than one count but fewer than ten. This chain connects TRBV5-1 to TRBJ2-2; TRBD2 agrees at 7 bases. Per the germline V gene, CDR1 is SGHRS and CDR2 is YFSETQ. This CDR3 region has 16 residues. V trimming: 0 bases; J trimming: 5 bases; junction bases outside the gene matches: 7. The DNA for the CDR3 is TGCGCCAGCAGCTTGGGAGGACTAGGACCAACCGGGGAGCTGTTTTTT. It translates to CASSLGGLGPTGELFF.

The chain joins TRBV5-1 to TRBJ1-1; D perhaps matches TRBD1 (5 bases). V was pared by 0 bases and J by 1 base, with 10 bases between. The CDR3 covers 15 residues. Germline-derived CDR1 and CDR2 are SGHRS and YFSETQ. The CDR3 bases are TGCGCCAGCAGCTTGGGGTGGACAACGAACACTGAAGCTTTCTTT. Residues: CASSLGWTTNTEAFF.

This clonotype showed up just a few times. The chain has TRBV5-1 and TRBJ1-3; TRBD1 might be the D (5 bases). Deletions cut 10 bases from V and 0 bases from J, with 14 bases between. The CDR3 totals 14 residues. The V gene's germline CDR1 is SGHRS and CDR2 YFSETQ. The chain's CDR3 is CACKAGLSGNTIYF. CDR3 sequence (DNA): TGCGCCTGTAAAGCAGGGCTCTCTGGAAACACCATATATTTT.

This clonotype has just a few counts. The J gene is TRBJ1-1, the V gene TRBV9; D is possibly TRBD1 (6 bases). Germline assignment: CDR1 SGDLS and CDR2 YYNGEE. CDR3 length: 16 amino acids. The ends were cut back, 0 bases at V and 4 bases at J, with 16 bases in the middle. CDR3 sequence (DNA): TGTGCCAGCAGCGTAGCTTCCGGGGGGGCCGGCACTGAAGCTTTCTTT. It is translated as CASSVASGGAGTEAFF. Full variable domain (missing parts from reference TRBV9 and TRBJ1-1): DSGVTQTPKHLITATGQRVTLRCSPRSGDLSVYWYQQSLDQGLQFLIQYYNGEERAKGNILERFSAQQFPDLHSELNLSSLELGDSALYFCASSVASGGAGTEAFFGQGTRLTVV.

The chain is built from TRBV18 and TRBJ2-1; D is unclear. The germline gives CDR1 KGHSH, CDR2 LQKENI. The CDR3 has 15 residues. The germline V and J ends were trimmed by 6 bases and 7 bases, with 19 bases remaining between them. Here the CDR3 DNA reads TGTGCCAGCTCTCTATTCTTAAAAGGGTTTAATGAGCAGTTCTTC. It codes for CASSLFLKGFNEQFF. Complete variable domain (other parts from reference TRBV18 and TRBJ2-1): NAGVMQNPRHLVRRRGQEARLRCSPMKGHSHVYWYRQLPEEGLKFMVYLQKENIIDESGMPKERFSAEFPKEGPSILRIQQVVRGDSAAYFCASSLFLKGFNEQFFGPGTRLTVL.

V is TRBV6-5 and J is TRBJ1-4; D remains unclear. Germline V lookup: CDR1 MNHEY, CDR2 SVGAGI. The CDR3 covers 12 residues. Trimming cost V 6 bases and J 10 bases, with 12 bases left between them. The CDR3 is CASSNRGGKLFF. The CDR3 DNA is TGTGCCAGCAGCAACCGGGGTGGAAAACTGTTTTTT.

At least ten counts were recorded for this clonotype. The rearrangement joins TRBV2 to TRBJ2-7, with no clear D. V was trimmed by 7 bases and J by 2 bases, leaving 15 bases between them. Germline V gene data show CDR1 as SNHLY and CDR2 as FYNNEI. The CDR3 runs to 14 residues. The CDR3 nucleotides read TGTGCCAGCAAGAACTCCGCCGGGCCCTACGAGCAGTACGTC. Translated, it gives CASKNSAGPYEQYV.

This clonotype was counted ten times or more. This sequence joins TRBV14 and TRBJ2-1; D ambiguous. Trimming stripped 0 bases from V and 0 bases from J, with 12 bases between. CDR1 and CDR2 from the germline V gene are SGHDN and FVKESK. The CDR3 length is 17 residues. CDR3 loop: CASSQEMFAGSYNEQFF. CDR3 sequence (DNA): TGTGCCAGCAGCCAAGAGATGTTCGCAGGCTCCTACAATGAGCAGTTCTTC.

The rearrangement uses TRBV2 and TRBJ2-3; possible D gene TRBD2, 5 bases. Trimming took 6 bases from V and 2 from J, leaving 18 bases between them. CDR3 size: 16 residues. CDR1 and CDR2 (germline): SNHLY, FYNNEI. The CDR3 nucleotides are TGTGCCAGCAGGGGAGCCAGTCACCTTTCCACAGATACGCAGTATTTT. Translating it yields CASRGASHLSTDTQYF.

This chain links TRBV18 with TRBJ2-1, with a tentative D call TRBD1 (6 bases). The germline V gene has CDR1 KGHSH and CDR2 LQKENI. V dropped 3 bases and J dropped 4 bases, with 10 bases sitting between them. The CDR3 spans 14 residues. The CDR3 spells CASSPGQPYNEQFF. DNA for the CDR3: TGTGCCAGCTCACCCGGACAGCCTTACAATGAGCAGTTCTTC.

The chain is built from TRBV6-1 and TRBJ1-1; no firm D call. The CDR3 consists of 12 residues. In germline, CDR1 is MNHNS, CDR2 SASEGT. Deletions cut 1 base from V and 5 bases from J, with 5 bases between. CDR3 sequence reads: CASSEVWTEAFF. CDR3 nucleotide sequence: TGTGCCAGCAGTGAAGTCTGGACTGAAGCTTTCTTT.

This clonotype was seen only a few times. The chain links TRBV15 to TRBJ1-5; D uncertain. This CDR3 has 13 residues. V was pared by 0 bases and J by 5 bases, with 5 bases between. Germline CDR1 and CDR2: LNHNV and YYDKDF (reference sequence). The chain's CDR3 is CATSRDFHQPQHF. CDR3 DNA: TGTGCCACCAGCAGAGACTTCCATCAGCCCCAGCATTTT.